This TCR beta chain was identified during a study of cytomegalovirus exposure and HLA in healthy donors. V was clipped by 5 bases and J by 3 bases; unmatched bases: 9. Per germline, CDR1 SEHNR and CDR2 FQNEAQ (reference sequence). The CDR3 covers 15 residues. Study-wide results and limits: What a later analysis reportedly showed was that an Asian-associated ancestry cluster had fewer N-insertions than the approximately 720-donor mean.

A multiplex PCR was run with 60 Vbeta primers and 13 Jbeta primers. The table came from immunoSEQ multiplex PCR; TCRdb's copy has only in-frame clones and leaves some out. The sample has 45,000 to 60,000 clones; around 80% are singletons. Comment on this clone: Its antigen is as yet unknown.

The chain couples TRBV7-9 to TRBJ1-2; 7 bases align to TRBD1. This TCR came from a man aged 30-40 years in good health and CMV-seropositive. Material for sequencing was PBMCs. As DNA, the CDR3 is TGTGCCAGCAGCCGCGGTGGAGGGGGCGACTATGGCTACACCTTC. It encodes CASSRGGGGDYGYTF.